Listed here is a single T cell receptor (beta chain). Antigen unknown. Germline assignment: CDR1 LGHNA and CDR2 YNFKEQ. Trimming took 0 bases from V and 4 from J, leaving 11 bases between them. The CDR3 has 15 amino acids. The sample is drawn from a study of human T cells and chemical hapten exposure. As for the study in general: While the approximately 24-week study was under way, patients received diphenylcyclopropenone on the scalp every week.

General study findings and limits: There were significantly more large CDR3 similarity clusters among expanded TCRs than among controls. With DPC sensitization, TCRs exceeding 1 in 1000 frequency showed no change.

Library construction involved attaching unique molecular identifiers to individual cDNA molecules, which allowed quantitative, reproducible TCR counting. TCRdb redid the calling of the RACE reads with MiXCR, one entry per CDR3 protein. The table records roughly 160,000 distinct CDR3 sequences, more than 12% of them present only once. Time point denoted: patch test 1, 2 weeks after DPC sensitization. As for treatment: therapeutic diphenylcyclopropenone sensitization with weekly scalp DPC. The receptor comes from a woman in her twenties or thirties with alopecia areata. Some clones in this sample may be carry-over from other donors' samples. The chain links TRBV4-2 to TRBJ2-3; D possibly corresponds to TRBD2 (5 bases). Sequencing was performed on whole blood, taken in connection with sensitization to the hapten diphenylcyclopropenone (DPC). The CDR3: CASSQDFQRADTQYF. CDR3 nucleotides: TGTGCCAGCAGCCAAGATTTCCAGAGGGCAGATACGCAGTATTTT.